The rows below give T cell receptor beta chains drawn from one sample of a study of cytomegalovirus exposure and HLA in healthy donors. The method was immunoSEQ multiplex PCR; TCRdb's version includes in-frame clones alone and lacks a portion of them. The sample holds around 94,000 clones, about 62% seen once. Sequences were obtained from PBMCs. The receptors were sampled from a man aged 25 to 40 in good health and CMV-seronegative. Each CDR3 is given with its conserved first and last residue. The order of the fields is V gene, clone size, J gene, D gene, CDR3 DNA, CDR3 protein. A D gene is named only where the DNA matches it firmly. Clone size is shown for a subset of rows, as once, few, many or a class of expanded clone.

V: TRBV5-8
size: few
J: TRBJ2-2
D: NA
DNA: TGTGCCAGCAGCTTGGAGTCGCTAGCAACGAACACCGGGGAGCTGTTTTTT
CDR3: CASSLESLATNTGELFF

V: TRBV18
size: few
J: TRBJ1-3
D: TRBD1
DNA: TGTGCCAGCTCACCCGGGACAGGGAAAGGAAACACCATATATTTT
CDR3: CASSPGTGKGNTIYF

V: TRBV7-2
size: NA
J: TRBJ1-5
D: TRBD1
DNA: TGTGCCAGCAGCTTACAGGGGGCGGGCAATCAGCCCCAGCATTTT
CDR3: CASSLQGAGNQPQHF

V: TRBV5-1
size: NA
J: TRBJ2-7
D: NA
DNA: TGCGCCAGCAGCTTGGTGGGGACTGCCTTCTACGAGCAGTACTTC
CDR3: CASSLVGTAFYEQYF

V: TRBV11-2
size: NA
J: TRBJ2-7
D: TRBD2
DNA: TGTGCCAGCAGCTTTAGCGGGAGCTCCTACGAGCAGTACTTC
CDR3: CASSFSGSSYEQYF

V: TRBV6-5
size: NA
J: TRBJ1-2
D: NA
DNA: TGTGCCAGCTACCCAGGGTGGAACTATGGCTACACCTTC
CDR3: CASYPGWNYGYTF

V: TRBV7-9
size: few
J: TRBJ2-7
D: NA
DNA: TGTGCCAGCAGCTTTAGGGGGAGTGACGAGCAGTACTTC
CDR3: CASSFRGSDEQYF

V: TRBV18
size: NA
J: TRBJ2-2
D: NA
DNA: TGTGCCAGCTCACCTTCGGCCGGGTCGAACACCGGGGAGCTGTTTTTT
CDR3: CASSPSAGSNTGELFF

V: TRBV6-6
size: few
J: TRBJ2-7
D: TRBD2
DNA: TGTGCCAGCGGCGGGACTAGCGGATACGAGCAGTACTTC
CDR3: CASGGTSGYEQYF

V: TRBV18
size: NA
J: TRBJ1-5
D: TRBD1
DNA: TGTGCCAGCTCACCACAACAGGGGCAACGCAATCAGCCCCAGCATTTT
CDR3: CASSPQQGQRNQPQHF

V: TRBV6-1
size: NA
J: TRBJ2-7
D: NA
DNA: TGTGCCACCGCGCGGGCTAGGGAGTCCTACGAGCAGTACTTC
CDR3: CATARARESYEQYF

V: TRBV10-3
size: few
J: TRBJ2-7
D: TRBD1
DNA: TGTGCCAGAAGAGCCGGGACAGCGAGCTCCTACGAGCAGTACTTC
CDR3: CARRAGTASSYEQYF

V: TRBV6-5
size: NA
J: TRBJ1-2
D: NA
DNA: TGTGCCAGCAGTTACTCTCCCTCCCGCGTCCTTGATGGCTACACCTTC
CDR3: CASSYSPSRVLDGYTF

V: TRBV18
size: NA
J: TRBJ2-7
D: TRBD1
DNA: TGTGCCAGCTCACCCGGGCTTGCCAGGGGGCATCGCTACGAGCAGTACTTC
CDR3: CASSPGLARGHRYEQYF

V: TRBV5-4
size: few
J: TRBJ2-1
D: TRBD2
DNA: TGTGCCAGCAGCACTGAAGCGGGAGTTCTTGAGCAGTTCTTC
CDR3: CASSTEAGVLEQFF

V: TRBV15
size: NA
J: TRBJ1-5
D: TRBD1
DNA: TGTGCCACCAGCAGAGATAGGGGGCAACAGCCCCAGCATTTT
CDR3: CATSRDRGQQPQHF

V: TRBV7-9
size: few
J: TRBJ2-2
D: NA
DNA: TGTGCCAGCAGCTCCAGGGGCAGGGGAATCTGGACCGGGGAGCTGTTTTTT
CDR3: CASSSRGRGIWTGELFF

V: TRBV7-2
size: NA
J: TRBJ2-1
D: NA
DNA: TGTGCCAGCAGCTCTCAGACAGTCTACAATGAGCAGTTCTTC
CDR3: CASSSQTVYNEQFF

V: TRBV18
size: NA
J: TRBJ2-2
D: NA
DNA: TGTGCCAGCTCACCAGGGGGCGGCACCGGGGAGCTGTTTTTT
CDR3: CASSPGGGTGELFF

V: TRBV5-4
size: NA
J: TRBJ2-7
D: TRBD1
DNA: TGTGCCAGCAGCTCCCCGGGACAGGGGGCTGGGGAGCAGTACTTC
CDR3: CASSSPGQGAGEQYF

V: TRBV4-1
size: NA
J: TRBJ2-7
D: NA
DNA: TGCGCCAGCAGCCAACCAAACTCCGGGACCTACGAGCAGTACTTC
CDR3: CASSQPNSGTYEQYF

V: TRBV4-2
size: NA
J: TRBJ1-1
D: TRBD1
DNA: TGTGCCAGCAGCCAATATAAAGGACAGGGAGGGACTGAAGCTTTCTTT
CDR3: CASSQYKGQGGTEAFF

V: TRBV28
size: NA
J: TRBJ1-1
D: TRBD1
DNA: TGCCTGACGAACGGACAGGGGAACACTGAAGCTTTCTTT
CDR3: CLTNGQGNTEAFF

V: TRBV5-1
size: NA
J: TRBJ2-1
D: TRBD2
DNA: TGCGCCAGCAGCCGGACTAGCGGTACCTACAATGAGCAGTTCTTC
CDR3: CASSRTSGTYNEQFF

V: TRBV11-2
size: NA
J: TRBJ1-6
D: TRBD1
DNA: TGTGCCAGCAGCTTAGCAGGGGGCGCGAATTCACCCCTCCACTTT
CDR3: CASSLAGGANSPLHF

V: TRBV5-4
size: NA
J: TRBJ2-1
D: NA
DNA: TGTGCCAGCAGCTTGGGTAGCAGCTCCTACAATGAGCAGTTCTTC
CDR3: CASSLGSSSYNEQFF

V: TRBV11-2
size: few
J: TRBJ1-3
D: NA
DNA: TGTGCCAGCAGCTTAGTTGAGGGAAGTGGAAACACCATATATTTT
CDR3: CASSLVEGSGNTIYF

V: TRBV10-3
size: NA
J: TRBJ2-1
D: NA
DNA: TGTGCCATCAGTGAGCCAGAGTTAGGGAGAACGGGCTTTGGGCAGTTCTTC
CDR3: CAISEPELGRTGFGQFF

V: TRBV4-2
size: NA
J: TRBJ1-1
D: NA
DNA: TGTGCCAGCAGCCAAGATCAGGGGACATCGAACACTGAAGCTTTCTTT
CDR3: CASSQDQGTSNTEAFF

V: TRBV10-3
size: NA
J: TRBJ2-1
D: NA
DNA: TGTGCCATCAGTGAGGTGTCTTCTATCGATGAGCAGTTCTTC
CDR3: CAISEVSSIDEQFF

V: TRBV11-3
size: NA
J: TRBJ1-3
D: NA
DNA: TGTGCCAGCAGCCCAGGACGACAGGATCTCTCTGGAAACACCATATATTTT
CDR3: CASSPGRQDLSGNTIYF

V: TRBV7-9
size: NA
J: TRBJ1-4
D: NA
DNA: TGTTCCAGCAGCTCGAATAGAGGGCTCGCAACTAATGAAAAACTGTTTTTT
CDR3: CSSSSNRGLATNEKLFF

V: TRBV27
size: NA
J: TRBJ1-1
D: NA
DNA: TGTGCCAGCAGGAAGGGAGGGGCCACTGAAGCTTTCTTT
CDR3: CASRKGGATEAFF

V: TRBV27
size: NA
J: TRBJ1-2
D: NA
DNA: TGTGCCAGGTTCCTGGGACACCCTAACTATGGCTACACCTTC
CDR3: CARFLGHPNYGYTF

V: TRBV2
size: NA
J: TRBJ1-1
D: TRBD1
DNA: TGTGCCAGCACCCCCGGGACAGGGATTGAGGGTAGGACTGAAGCTTTCTTT
CDR3: CASTPGTGIEGRTEAFF

V: TRBV7-9
size: NA
J: TRBJ2-5
D: NA
DNA: TGTGCCAGCAGCTTTGGAGGCTCGGAGACCCAGTACTTC
CDR3: CASSFGGSETQYF

V: TRBV15
size: NA
J: TRBJ2-7
D: NA
DNA: TGTGCCACCAGCAGAGATTCCCCGACCCCTTCGGGATACAACGTTCCCAGATTCTACGAGCAGTACTTC
CDR3: CATSRDSPTPSGYNVPRFYEQYF

V: TRBV5-4
size: NA
J: TRBJ2-7
D: NA
DNA: TGTGCCAGCAGCCCCCCGGGGGTGGCTGGTATCTACGAGCAGTACTTC
CDR3: CASSPPGVAGIYEQYF

V: TRBV7-7
size: few
J: TRBJ2-5
D: NA
DNA: TGTGCTAGCAGCACCGGGATTATTCAAGAGACCCAGTACTTC
CDR3: CASSTGIIQETQYF

V: TRBV4-1
size: once
J: TRBJ1-4
D: NA
DNA: TGCGCCAGCAGCCAAGATGGGCCCTCTAGGGGTAATGAAAAACTGTTTTTT
CDR3: CASSQDGPSRGNEKLFF

V: TRBV28
size: NA
J: TRBJ2-3
D: TRBD2
DNA: TGTGCCAGCAGTGCTAGCGGGACGAGCACAGATACGCAGTATTTT
CDR3: CASSASGTSTDTQYF

V: TRBV14
size: NA
J: TRBJ2-1
D: TRBD2
DNA: TGTGCCAGCAGCCAAGAACTAGCGGGGAACAATGAGCAGTTCTTC
CDR3: CASSQELAGNNEQFF

V: TRBV25-1
size: NA
J: TRBJ2-7
D: NA
DNA: TGTGCCAGCAGTGAGTCCGGGTTTCGGGGTCGACCCTACGAGCAGTACTTC
CDR3: CASSESGFRGRPYEQYF